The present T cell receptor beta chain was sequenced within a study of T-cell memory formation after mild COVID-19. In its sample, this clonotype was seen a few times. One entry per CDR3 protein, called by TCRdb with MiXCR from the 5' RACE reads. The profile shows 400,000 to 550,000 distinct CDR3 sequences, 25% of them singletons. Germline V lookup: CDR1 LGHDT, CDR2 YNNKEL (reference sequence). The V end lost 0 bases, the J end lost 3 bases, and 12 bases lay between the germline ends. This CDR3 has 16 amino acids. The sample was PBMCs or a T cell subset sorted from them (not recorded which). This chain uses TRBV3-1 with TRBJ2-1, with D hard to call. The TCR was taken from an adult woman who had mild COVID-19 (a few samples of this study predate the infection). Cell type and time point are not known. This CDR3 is CASSQDLAGFYNEQFF. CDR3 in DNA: TGTGCCAGCAGCCAAGATTTGGCCGGTTTCTACAATGAGCAGTTCTTC.